Each of the 27 T cell receptor beta chains below was sequenced from the same sample in a study of blood T cell repertoires in COVID-19. Profiled with immunoSEQ multiplex PCR; TCRdb holds only in-frame clones, not every one. The sample yields 50,000 to 55,000 clones, under 90% seen once. The sample comprised peripheral blood. The receptor source for this set is a man in his sixties or seventies with acute or convalescent COVID-19.

This clone was detected once. V is TRBV24-1 and J is TRBJ2-3, with TRBD2 matching 11 bases. Germline V gene data show CDR1 as KGHDR and CDR2 as SFDVKD. J was trimmed by 5 bases and V by 7 bases; bases with no gene match: 13. This CDR3 spans 17 amino acids. CDR3 DNA sequence: TGTGCCACCAGCTTAGACCGAACTAGCGGGGGCCAAGATACGCAGTATTTT. Encoded protein: CATSLDRTSGGQDTQYF.

The CDR3 sequence is CASSIMGAGGNQPQHF. CDR3 bases: TGTGCCAGTAGTATCATGGGGGCAGGGGGTAATCAGCCCCAGCATTTT. The chain is built from TRBV19 and TRBJ1-5; TRBD1 agrees at 7 bases. The length of the CDR3 is 16 residues. Germline V lookup: CDR1 LNHDA, CDR2 SQIVND (reference sequence). V dropped 3 bases and J dropped 4; count of bases not matched to a gene: 9.

The rearrangement uses TRBV19 and TRBJ2-3; maybe TRBD1 (6 bases). The CDR3 is 14 residues long. The V gene's germline CDR1 is LNHDA and CDR2 SQIVND (reference sequence). The ends were cut back, 3 bases at V and 4 bases at J, with 11 bases in the middle. The CDR3 here is CASSIGDTSDTQYF. The CDR3 bases are TGTGCCAGTAGTATTGGGGACACCTCAGATACGCAGTATTTT.

The sample holds a few counts of this clone. This chain joins TRBV12-5 and TRBJ1-1; D gene uncertain. Germline-derived CDR1 and CDR2 are LGHNT and FRNRAP. Trimming pared 5 bases from V and 4 bases from J, leaving 8 bases between. This CDR3 spans 12 amino acids. In nucleotides, the CDR3 is TGTGCTAGTGGTCCGGGGTTCACTGAAGCTTTCTTT. Translated, it gives CASGPGFTEAFF.

V and J are TRBV6-5 and TRBJ1-2; D is perhaps TRBD1 (6 bases). V was shortened by 0 bases and J by 4 bases, with 9 bases between the two germline ends. The CDR3 runs to 14 residues. CDR1 is MNHEY and CDR2 is SVGAGI in the germline V gene. This CDR3 is CASSYSQGSYGYTF. The CDR3 nucleotides are TGTGCCAGCAGTTACTCACAGGGAAGCTATGGCTACACCTTC.

The rearrangement uses TRBV7-9 and TRBJ1-4, with TRBD1 matching over 7 bases. With V trimmed by 6 bases and J by 3 bases, 4 bases remained unmatched. The CDR3 runs 14 residues. Germline V gene sequence: CDR1 SEHNR, CDR2 FQNEAQ (reference sequence). The CDR3 protein is CASSWDRPNEKLFF. The CDR3 DNA follows: TGTGCCAGCAGTTGGGACAGACCTAATGAAAAACTGTTTTTT. The complete variable domain, with remaining parts taken from reference TRBV7-9 and TRBJ1-4, reads DTGVSQNPRHKITKRGQNVTFRCDPISEHNRLYWYRQTLGQGPEFLTYFQNEAQLEKSRLLSDRFSAERPKGSFSTLEIQRTEQGDSAMYLCASSWDRPNEKLFFGSGTQLSVL.

This clone was counted a single time. The rearrangement uses TRBV19 and TRBJ1-5; no definite D call. Germline V CDR1 and CDR2: LNHDA, SQIVND (reference sequence). The germline V and J ends were trimmed by 2 bases and 1 base, with 15 bases remaining between them. The CDR3 is 17 amino acids. CDR3 protein: CASSIIGLLGSNQPQHF. The CDR3 nucleotides read TGTGCCAGTAGTATAATAGGACTCCTTGGCAGCAATCAGCCCCAGCATTTT. Based on the CDR3 plus reference TRBV19 and TRBJ1-5, the full variable domain is DGGITQSPKYLFRKEGQNVTLSCEQNLNHDAMYWYRQDPGQGLRLIYYSQIVNDFQKGDIAEGYSVSREKKESFPLTVTSAQKNPTAFYLCASSIIGLLGSNQPQHFGDGTRLSIL.

The table lists this clone with a few counts. V is TRBV27 and J is TRBJ2-3, with D possibly being TRBD1 (6 bases). Trimming cost V 3 bases and J 2 bases, with 12 bases left between them. Germline lookup yields CDR1 MNHEY and CDR2 SMNVEV (reference sequence). The CDR3 has 15 residues. The DNA of the CDR3 is TGTGCCAGCAGTTTGACGGACAGCGACACAGATACGCAGTATTTT. Translating gives CASSLTDSDTDTQYF.

Only one count was recorded for this clone. The J gene is TRBJ2-4, the V gene TRBV7-5; TRBD2 is the table's D call and was not checked against the DNA. TRBV7-5 is noted as a pseudogene. The CDR3 sequence is 20 residues long. The CDR3 reads CARSFLPTSGRALAKNIQYF. The CDR3 nucleotides read TGTGCCAGAAGCTTCCTACCGACTAGCGGGAGGGCCCTGGCCAAAAACATTCAGTACTTC.

The chain has TRBV11-2 and TRBJ2-3, with TRBD2 identical over 9 bases. Trimming at V came to 4 bases and at J to 2 bases, leaving 4 bases not matched to a gene. The germline V gene has CDR1 SGHAT and CDR2 FQNNGV. CDR3 length: 15 residues. The CDR3 is CASSSTGLATDTQYF. CDR3 coding DNA: TGTGCCAGCAGCTCAACGGGACTAGCCACAGATACGCAGTATTTT.

The genes are TRBV28 and TRBJ1-1; TRBD1 aligns across 9 bases. Trimming cost V 6 bases and J 4 bases; bases outside gene matches: 12. The V gene's germline CDR1 is MDHEN and CDR2 SYDVKM. The CDR3 covers 16 residues. The CDR3 DNA sequence: TGTGCCAGCAGGATATCACAGGGGGCCTTGGGCACTGAAGCTTTCTTT. Protein: CASRISQGALGTEAFF.

In DNA, the CDR3 is TGTGCCACCAGCAATTTGGGGCTTATCGCTCAACGTTGGAACACCGGGGAGCTGTTTTTT. Translated, it gives CATSNLGLIAQRWNTGELFF. The gene calls are TRBV15 and TRBJ2-2, with D perhaps matching TRBD1 (5 bases). Germline CDR1 is LNHNV and CDR2 is YYDKDF (reference sequence). Between the trimmed V and J ends, which lost 4 bases and 1 base, there was a span of 25 bases. CDR3 size: 20 residues.

The rearrangement uses TRBV6-2 or TRBV6-3 and TRBJ1-5, with a possible D match to TRBD1 (6 bases). Trimming stripped 4 bases from V and 3 bases from J, with 13 bases between. The CDR3 consists of 15 residues. Germline V gene sequence: CDR1 MNHEY, CDR2 SVGEGT. CDR3 coding DNA: TGTGCCAGCAGTTTAAATCAGGGGTACAATCAGCCCCAGCATTTT. It encodes CASSLNQGYNQPQHF.

The genes are TRBV19 and TRBJ1-6, with a weak D call TRBD1 (5 bases). The V gene lost 3 bases and the J gene lost 6 bases, with 9 bases spanning the gap. CDR3 length: 14 amino acids. Germline V gene lookup returns CDR1 LNHDA and CDR2 SQIVND (reference sequence). In DNA form, the CDR3 reads TGTGCCAGTAGTATTGACAGATTTAATTCACCCCTCCACTTT. It specifies CASSIDRFNSPLHF.

V gene TRBV28 combines with J gene TRBJ2-5; possible D gene TRBD1, 8 bases. Between the trimmed V and J ends, which lost 4 bases and 6 bases, there was a span of 18 bases. The CDR3 has 15 residues. Germline CDR1 reads MDHEN; CDR2 reads SYDVKM. CDR3 bases: TGTGCCAGCAGTTCCTATACAGGGGGGGTCCAGACCCAGTACTTC. It codes for CASSSYTGGVQTQYF.

DNA of the CDR3: TGTGCCAGCAGCTTAACCGGGACTAGCGGGGGGTCGGGTCGGTACAATGAGCAGTTCTTC. This sequence encodes CASSLTGTSGGSGRYNEQFF. The rearrangement joins TRBV7-6 to TRBJ2-1; TRBD2 matches 15 bases. The trim removed 2 bases at V and 4 bases at J, leaving 12 bases unmatched. CDR1 SGHVS and CDR2 FNYEAQ come from the germline V gene. This CDR3 has 20 amino acids.

V gene TRBV11-2 combines with J gene TRBJ1-1; 10 bases line up with TRBD1. The CDR3 totals 15 residues. CDR1 is SGHAT and CDR2 is FQNNGV in the germline V gene. V was pared by 5 bases and J by 6 bases, with 9 bases of the junction left unmatched. CDR3 loop: CASSGATGGRPEAFF. The CDR3 DNA follows: TGTGCCAGCAGCGGTGCGACAGGGGGCAGACCTGAAGCTTTCTTT.

The chain joins TRBV5-4 to TRBJ2-1, with 13 positions matching TRBD2. The V gene end was trimmed by 2 bases and the J gene end by 1 base; junction bases not matched to a gene: 3. CDR3 length: 17 amino acids. Germline CDR1 reads SGHNT; CDR2 reads YYREEE (reference sequence). The CDR3 DNA follows: TGTGCCAGCAGCTTTGGACTAGCGGGAGTGTCCTACAATGAGCAGTTCTTC. It codes for CASSFGLAGVSYNEQFF.

This clone came up a few times. The V gene is TRBV5-6, the J gene TRBJ2-1; tentatively, D is TRBD1 (6 bases). V lost 4 bases and J lost 0, with 11 bases in between. CDR1 and CDR2 from the germline V gene are SGHDT and YYEEEE. The CDR3 contains 15 residues. In nucleotides, the CDR3 is TGTGCCAGCAGCGGGGGCCGGAACTCCTACAATGAGCAGTTCTTC. It translates to CASSGGRNSYNEQFF.

This clone was recorded a few times. This chain joins TRBV5-1 and TRBJ1-6; D not resolved. V lost 0 bases and J 0 bases, leaving 10 bases between the germline ends. CDR3 length: 17 amino acids. Germline V gene data show CDR1 as SGHRS and CDR2 as YFSETQ. DNA for the CDR3: TGCGCCAGCAGCTTGGGGCAGACTAGCTCCTATAATTCACCCCTCCACTTT. This codes for CASSLGQTSSYNSPLHF. Supplemented by reference TRBV5-1 and TRBJ1-6, the full variable domain reads KAGVTQTPRYLIKTRGQQVTLSCSPISGHRSVSWYQQTPGQGLQFLFEYFSETQRNKGNFPGRFSGRQFSNSRSEMNVSTLELGDSALYLCASSLGQTSSYNSPLHFGNGTRLTVT.

The rearrangement joins TRBV11-2 to TRBJ2-1; 7 nucleotides agree with TRBD2. Germline CDR1 reads SGHAT; CDR2 reads FQNNGV. After removal of 7 bases from V and 7 bases from J, the junction contained 10 bases not matched to a gene. The CDR3 extends over 14 amino acids. DNA of the CDR3: TGTGCCAGCAAGGGAGTGGGGGGGTCAAATGAGCAGTTCTTC. Translating it yields CASKGVGGSNEQFF.

This chain joins TRBV11-2 and TRBJ1-1; D not certain. Germline CDR1 and CDR2: SGHAT and FQNNGV. This CDR3 contains 13 residues. Trimming left V 3 bases short and J 1 base short, with 6 bases between. CDR3 DNA sequence: TGTGCCAGCAGCTTCTCCCCGAACACTGAAGCTTTCTTT. Translated: CASSFSPNTEAFF.

CDR3 nucleotides: TGCGCCAGCAGCAGATATTCGACAGGGCAAGAGACCCAGTACTTC. It is translated as CASSRYSTGQETQYF. This sequence joins TRBV4-3 and TRBJ2-5, with 7 bases that match TRBD1. The CDR3 spans 15 residues. Germline values: CDR1 LGHNA, CDR2 YSLEER. J gave up 2 bases and V 5 bases, and 8 bases lay outside the gene matches.

The genes are TRBV6-5 and TRBJ2-1; weak D call: TRBD1 (6 bases). The CDR3 contains 15 residues. Trimming cost V 5 bases and J 7 bases, with 18 bases left between them. Looked up from germline, CDR1 is MNHEY and CDR2 is SVGAGI. This chain's CDR3 is CASSPFNTGINEQFF. The CDR3 region has the DNA TGTGCCAGCAGTCCCTTTAATACAGGGATAAATGAGCAGTTCTTC.

This sequence joins TRBV5-1 and TRBJ2-7, with 9 bases identical to TRBD1. V lost 4 bases, J lost 4 bases, and 6 bases stayed unmatched. CDR1 is SGHRS, CDR2 YFSETQ, per germline. This CDR3 is built from 14 residues. As DNA, the CDR3 is TGCGCCAGCAGCCCGGGACAGGGTCATTACGAGCAGTACTTC. This gives the protein CASSPGQGHYEQYF.

CDR3: CASSLAEGTIQYF. CDR3 DNA sequence: TGCGCCAGCAGCTTGGCCGAGGGTACCATTCAGTACTTC. The chain joins TRBV5-1 to TRBJ2-4; D is possibly TRBD2 (5 bases). V lost 0 bases to trimming and J lost 9 bases, with 10 bases between them. This CDR3 region has 13 residues. In germline, CDR1 is SGHRS, CDR2 YFSETQ.

The chain links TRBV4-1 to TRBJ2-5, with a tentative D call TRBD2 (6 bases). V gave up 4 bases and J gave up 5 bases, with 17 bases separating them. Germline CDR1 and CDR2: MGHRA and YSYEKL. The CDR3 has 15 amino acids. The CDR3 sequence: CASSRAGLSEETQYF. CDR3 bases: TGCGCCAGCAGCCGAGCAGGACTATCTGAGGAGACCCAGTACTTC.